This is a list of T cell receptor beta chains from one sample in a study of long-term antiretroviral therapy in people with HIV. Sequencing used immunoSEQ multiplex PCR; TCRdb keeps in-frame clones, though not all of them. The repertoire has approximately 15,000 clones, around nine tenths of them found once; the top ten carry around 12%. Here the sequenced sample was unsorted PBMCs, taken 6.9 years after starting antiretroviral therapy. These receptors came from a man in his forties or fifties with HIV. The CDR3 runs from the conserved cysteine through the conserved F or W. The D gene is left open where the match is weak. Size is omitted from some rows. Given values are once, few, many or a class for expanded clones.

d_gene: -
len: 14
v_gene: TRBV5-1
abundance: -
j_gene: TRBJ2-1
CDR3aa: CASSLYRANNEQFF
CDR3nt: TGCGCCAGCAGCTTATACAGGGCGAACAATGAGCAGTTCTTC

d_gene: TRBD2
len: 19
v_gene: TRBV7-2
abundance: -
j_gene: TRBJ2-7
CDR3aa: CASSLVGLAGAISAYEQYF
CDR3nt: TGTGCCAGCAGCTTAGTAGGACTAGCGGGAGCAATCTCAGCCTACGAGCAGTACTTC

d_gene: TRBD2
len: 16
v_gene: TRBV5-1
abundance: -
j_gene: TRBJ2-7
CDR3aa: CASREALAGGLYEQYF
CDR3nt: TGCGCCAGCAGGGAAGCGTTAGCGGGAGGACTCTACGAGCAGTACTTC

d_gene: TRBD2
len: 16
v_gene: TRBV7-2
abundance: few
j_gene: TRBJ2-7
CDR3aa: CASSPSRLAGGYEQYF
CDR3nt: TGTGCCAGCAGCCCCTCTAGACTAGCGGGAGGCTACGAGCAGTACTTC

d_gene: -
len: 16
v_gene: TRBV5-1
abundance: -
j_gene: TRBJ2-2
CDR3aa: CASSLNRVTNTGELFF
CDR3nt: TGCGCCAGCAGCCTTAACAGGGTTACCAACACCGGGGAGCTGTTTTTT

d_gene: -
len: 16
v_gene: TRBV4-1
abundance: -
j_gene: TRBJ2-7
CDR3aa: CASSQDLGDTGYEQYF
CDR3nt: TGCGCCAGCAGCCAAGATCTGGGGGACACCGGCTACGAGCAGTACTTC

d_gene: -
len: 13
v_gene: TRBV6-1
abundance: few
j_gene: TRBJ2-3
CDR3aa: CASNPTNTDTQYF
CDR3nt: TGTGCCAGTAACCCTACGAACACAGATACGCAGTATTTT

d_gene: -
len: 16
v_gene: TRBV10-3
abundance: -
j_gene: TRBJ1-1
CDR3aa: CAISGGGFPMNTEAFF
CDR3nt: TGTGCCATCAGTGGAGGGGGGTTTCCCATGAACACTGAAGCTTTCTTT

d_gene: TRBD2
len: 16
v_gene: TRBV4-3
abundance: -
j_gene: TRBJ2-7
CDR3aa: CASSQESSGSSYEQYF
CDR3nt: TGCGCCAGCAGCCAAGAGTCTAGCGGGAGTTCCTACGAGCAGTACTTC

d_gene: -
len: 12
v_gene: TRBV29-1
abundance: -
j_gene: TRBJ1-1
CDR3aa: CSVVREPTEAFF
CDR3nt: TGCAGCGTTGTCAGGGAACCCACTGAAGCTTTCTTT

d_gene: -
len: 11
v_gene: TRBV28
abundance: -
j_gene: TRBJ1-2
CDR3aa: CASSGVYGYTF
CDR3nt: TGTGCCAGCAGCGGGGTCTATGGCTACACCTTC

d_gene: TRBD2
len: 15
v_gene: TRBV6-5
abundance: -
j_gene: TRBJ2-3
CDR3aa: CASSYGLAGVDTQYF
CDR3nt: TGTGCCAGCAGTTACGGACTAGCGGGAGTAGATACGCAGTATTTT

d_gene: -
len: 13
v_gene: TRBV6-6
abundance: -
j_gene: TRBJ2-7
CDR3aa: CASSSDLAYEQYF
CDR3nt: TGTGCCAGCAGTTCTGACCTTGCCTACGAGCAGTACTTC

d_gene: TRBD2
len: 18
v_gene: TRBV7-9
abundance: -
j_gene: TRBJ2-1
CDR3aa: CASSLSSMGLAVYNEQFF
CDR3nt: TGTGCCAGCAGCTTATCCTCTATGGGACTAGCGGTCTACAATGAGCAGTTCTTC

d_gene: TRBD2
len: 16
v_gene: TRBV11-3
abundance: once
j_gene: TRBJ2-1
CDR3aa: CASSLATSGSYNEQFF
CDR3nt: TGTGCCAGCAGCTTGGCGACTAGCGGTTCCTACAATGAGCAGTTCTTC

d_gene: -
len: 12
v_gene: TRBV5-4
abundance: -
j_gene: TRBJ1-2
CDR3aa: CASSMDSLGYTF
CDR3nt: TGTGCCAGCAGCATGGACAGTTTAGGCTACACCTTC

d_gene: TRBD2
len: 13
v_gene: TRBV27
abundance: -
j_gene: TRBJ2-7
CDR3aa: CASMRLADYEQYF
CDR3nt: TGTGCCAGCATGCGGCTAGCGGATTACGAGCAGTACTTC

d_gene: -
len: 17
v_gene: TRBV19
abundance: -
j_gene: TRBJ1-3
CDR3aa: CASSIPGRPSTGNTIYF
CDR3nt: TGTGCCAGTAGTATCCCAGGCAGGCCAAGCACTGGAAACACCATATATTTT

d_gene: TRBD1
len: 16
v_gene: TRBV18
abundance: -
j_gene: TRBJ1-3
CDR3aa: CASSPPPGGTGNTIYF
CDR3nt: TGTGCCAGCTCACCACCCCCAGGGGGCACTGGAAACACCATATATTTT

d_gene: TRBD2
len: 11
v_gene: TRBV11-2
abundance: once
j_gene: TRBJ2-1
CDR3aa: CASSRGGLDFF
CDR3nt: TGTGCCAGCAGTCGTGGGGGACTAGATTTCTTC

d_gene: -
len: 15
v_gene: TRBV18
abundance: -
j_gene: TRBJ1-2
CDR3aa: CASSPTGSAIYGYTF
CDR3nt: TGTGCCAGCTCACCAACAGGTTCGGCGATCTATGGCTACACCTTC

d_gene: -
len: 14
v_gene: TRBV29-1
abundance: -
j_gene: TRBJ1-2
CDR3aa: CSVGSLDSSYGYTF
CDR3nt: TGCAGCGTTGGGTCGTTAGACAGCTCCTATGGCTACACCTTC

d_gene: -
len: 11
v_gene: TRBV20-1
abundance: -
j_gene: TRBJ2-1
CDR3aa: CSELRRNEQFF
CDR3nt: TGCAGTGAACTAAGAAGAAATGAGCAGTTCTTC

d_gene: -
len: 13
v_gene: TRBV6-4
abundance: -
j_gene: TRBJ1-6
CDR3aa: CASSAGVNSPLHF
CDR3nt: TGTGCCAGCAGTGCAGGGGTCAATTCACCCCTCCACTTT

d_gene: TRBD1
len: 13
v_gene: TRBV28
abundance: -
j_gene: TRBJ2-1
CDR3aa: CASSLQGASRRVF
CDR3nt: TGTGCCAGCAGTTTGCAGGGGGCAAGCAGGAGGGTCTTC

d_gene: -
len: 14
v_gene: TRBV6-1
abundance: once
j_gene: TRBJ2-7
CDR3aa: CASRDPRTFYEQYF
CDR3nt: TGTGCCAGCAGGGACCCGAGGACCTTCTACGAGCAGTACTTC

d_gene: -
len: 14
v_gene: TRBV2
abundance: once
j_gene: TRBJ2-2
CDR3aa: CASSEVGFSGELFF
CDR3nt: TGTGCCAGCAGTGAAGTGGGCTTCTCCGGGGAGCTGTTTTTT

d_gene: -
len: 13
v_gene: TRBV6-6
abundance: -
j_gene: TRBJ2-1
CDR3aa: CASSNGAYNEQFF
CDR3nt: TGTGCCAGCAGTAACGGGGCATACAATGAACAGTTCTTC

d_gene: -
len: 12
v_gene: TRBV29-1
abundance: -
j_gene: TRBJ1-1
CDR3aa: CSADLDFTEAFF
CDR3nt: TGCAGCGCAGACCTCGACTTCACTGAAGCTTTCTTT

d_gene: -
len: 15
v_gene: TRBV7-8
abundance: -
j_gene: TRBJ2-2
CDR3aa: CASSLVNRATGELFF
CDR3nt: TGTGCCAGCAGCTTAGTGAACAGGGCCACCGGGGAGCTGTTTTTT

d_gene: -
len: 19
v_gene: TRBV7-8
abundance: few
j_gene: TRBJ2-7
CDR3aa: CASSLWDWGRIRFSYEQYF
CDR3nt: TGTGCCAGCAGCTTATGGGATTGGGGCCGAATTCGATTTTCCTACGAGCAGTACTTC

d_gene: -
len: 15
v_gene: TRBV28
abundance: -
j_gene: TRBJ1-2
CDR3aa: CASSLPRGNSYGYTF
CDR3nt: TGTGCCAGCAGCCTCCCCCGGGGAAATTCCTATGGCTACACCTTC

d_gene: TRBD1
len: 13
v_gene: TRBV29-1
abundance: -
j_gene: TRBJ1-2
CDR3aa: CSAGGQGVNGYTF
CDR3nt: TGCAGCGCCGGGGGACAGGGAGTGAATGGCTACACCTTC

d_gene: -
len: 17
v_gene: TRBV14
abundance: -
j_gene: TRBJ2-5
CDR3aa: CASSLHIGGRAQETQYF
CDR3nt: TGTGCCAGCAGCCTTCACATCGGTGGAAGGGCCCAAGAGACCCAGTACTTC

d_gene: -
len: 13
v_gene: TRBV18
abundance: -
j_gene: TRBJ1-2
CDR3aa: CASSPRSGEGYTF
CDR3nt: TGTGCCAGCTCACCGCGATCCGGGGAAGGCTACACCTTC

d_gene: TRBD2
len: 15
v_gene: TRBV30
abundance: -
j_gene: TRBJ2-3
CDR3aa: CAWSVTSGRADTQYF
CDR3nt: TGTGCCTGGAGTGTAACTAGCGGGAGGGCCGATACGCAGTATTTT

d_gene: -
len: 13
v_gene: TRBV7-9
abundance: -
j_gene: TRBJ2-6
CDR3aa: CASTQTGANVLTF
CDR3nt: TGTGCCAGCACCCAGACTGGGGCCAACGTCCTGACTTTC